This T cell receptor beta chain appears in the sequencing data of a study of early T cells in non-severe SARS-CoV-2 infection. Study at large: The study sequenced bulk RNA from unsorted whole blood, with chains unpaired.

cDNA molecules, individually, were tagged with unique molecular identifiers. Using its own MiXCR run on the 5' RACE reads, TCRdb lists one record per CDR3 protein. The repertoire holds approximately 37,000 distinct CDR3 sequences, roughly 5.4% seen once, with about 5.5% in the top ten. This CDR3 is built from 18 residues. Between the trimmed V and J ends, which lost 6 bases and 4 bases, there was a span of 26 bases. The germline gives CDR1 SGHDT, CDR2 YYEEEE. The clonotype comes from an adult who was a healthcare worker with PCR-confirmed SARS-CoV-2 infection or an uninfected control (not recorded which). This chain joins TRBV5-6 and TRBJ2-1; D uncertain. The source was whole blood, collected at baseline. CDR3 amino acids: CASTSYATSDEKYNEQFF. The CDR3 DNA reads TGTGCCAGCACCTCTTACGCCACTTCCGACGAAAAATACAATGAGCAGTTCTTC.